This entry lists 3 T cell receptor beta chains sequenced from one sample in a study of cytomegalovirus exposure and HLA in healthy donors. Researchers ran the PCR with 60 Vbeta and 13 Jbeta primers. Clones were sequenced by immunoSEQ multiplex PCR, and TCRdb holds only the in-frame ones, with some missing. The sample lists around 160,000 clones; roughly 74% were seen once. Input material: PBMCs. These receptors originate from a male donor in good health and CMV-seronegative.

J is TRBJ2-4 and V is TRBV19, with D possibly TRBD2 on 5 matching bases. This CDR3 region has 16 residues. V lost 5 bases to trimming and J lost 0 bases, with 14 bases between them. Germline-derived CDR1 and CDR2 are LNHDA and SQIVND (reference sequence). CDR3 region: CASSGVGSLAKNIQYF. CDR3 in DNA: TGTGCCAGTAGTGGCGTAGGGAGTCTAGCCAAAAACATTCAGTACTTC.

The rearrangement joins TRBV6-4 to TRBJ2-3, with TRBD2 identical over 11 bases. The CDR3 loop spans 15 amino acids. CDR1 and CDR2 (germline): MRHNA, SNTAGT. V shed 5 bases and J 2 bases; nucleotides not matched to a gene: 3. The CDR3 DNA is TGTGCCAGCAGTTCTAGCGGGGGGAACACAGATACGCAGTATTTT. As protein: CASSSSGGNTDTQYF.

This chain links TRBV7-8 with TRBJ1-6; D is uncertain. CDR1 is SGHVS, CDR2 FQNEAQ, per germline. V lost 6 bases, J lost 7 bases, and 13 bases lay in between. The CDR3 spans 14 residues. CDR3 bases: TGTGCCAGCAGGGAGGGTTGGGCCAATTCACCCCTCCACTTT. Translated, it gives CASREGWANSPLHF.